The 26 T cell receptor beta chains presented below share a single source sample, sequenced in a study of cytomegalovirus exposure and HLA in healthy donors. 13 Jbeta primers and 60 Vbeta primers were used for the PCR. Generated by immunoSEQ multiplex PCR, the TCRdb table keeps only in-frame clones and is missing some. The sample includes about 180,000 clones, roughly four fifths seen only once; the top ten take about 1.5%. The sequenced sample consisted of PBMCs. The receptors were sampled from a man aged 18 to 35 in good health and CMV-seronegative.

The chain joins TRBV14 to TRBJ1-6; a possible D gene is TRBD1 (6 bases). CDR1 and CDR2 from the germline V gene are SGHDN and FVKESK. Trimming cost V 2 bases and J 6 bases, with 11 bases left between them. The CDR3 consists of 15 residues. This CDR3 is CASSQQGLSNSPLHF. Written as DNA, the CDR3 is TGTGCCAGCAGCCAACAGGGGCTCAGTAATTCACCCCTCCACTTT.

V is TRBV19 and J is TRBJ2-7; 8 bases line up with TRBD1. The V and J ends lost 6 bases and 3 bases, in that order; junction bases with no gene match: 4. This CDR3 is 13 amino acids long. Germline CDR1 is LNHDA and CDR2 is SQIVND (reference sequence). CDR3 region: CASRETGGYEQYF. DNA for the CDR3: TGTGCCAGTAGGGAAACAGGGGGCTACGAGCAGTACTTC.

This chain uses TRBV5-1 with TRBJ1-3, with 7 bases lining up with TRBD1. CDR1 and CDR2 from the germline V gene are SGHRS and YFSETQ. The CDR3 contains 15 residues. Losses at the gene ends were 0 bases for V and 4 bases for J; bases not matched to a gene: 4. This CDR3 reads CASSLAGTVGNTIYF. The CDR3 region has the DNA TGCGCCAGCAGCTTGGCCGGGACAGTAGGAAACACCATATATTTT.

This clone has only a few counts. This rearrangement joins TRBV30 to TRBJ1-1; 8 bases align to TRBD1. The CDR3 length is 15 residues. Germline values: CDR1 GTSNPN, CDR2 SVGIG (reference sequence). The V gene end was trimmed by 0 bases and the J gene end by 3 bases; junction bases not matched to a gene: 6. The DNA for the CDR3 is TGTGCCTGGAGTGTACGGAGGACAGGGTACACTGAAGCTTTCTTT. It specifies CAWSVRRTGYTEAFF.

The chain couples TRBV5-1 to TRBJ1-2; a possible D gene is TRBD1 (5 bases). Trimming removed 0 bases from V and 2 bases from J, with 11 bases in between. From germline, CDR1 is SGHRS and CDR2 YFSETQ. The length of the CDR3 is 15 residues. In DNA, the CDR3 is TGCGCCAGCAGCTTGGAGCCCGGACACAACTATGGCTACACCTTC. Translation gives CASSLEPGHNYGYTF.

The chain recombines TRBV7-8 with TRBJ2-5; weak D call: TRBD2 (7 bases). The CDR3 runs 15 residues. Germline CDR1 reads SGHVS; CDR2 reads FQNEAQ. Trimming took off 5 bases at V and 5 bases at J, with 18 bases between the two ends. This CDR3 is CASSLTGGAWETQYF. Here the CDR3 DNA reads TGTGCCAGCAGCCTAACGGGGGGCGCGTGGGAGACCCAGTACTTC.

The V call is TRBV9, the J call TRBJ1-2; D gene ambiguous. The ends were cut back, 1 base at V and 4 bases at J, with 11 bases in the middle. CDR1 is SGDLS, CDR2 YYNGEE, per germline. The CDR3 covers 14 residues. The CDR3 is CASSVSTLPYGYTF. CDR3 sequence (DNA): TGTGCCAGCAGCGTATCTACCCTGCCCTATGGCTACACCTTC.

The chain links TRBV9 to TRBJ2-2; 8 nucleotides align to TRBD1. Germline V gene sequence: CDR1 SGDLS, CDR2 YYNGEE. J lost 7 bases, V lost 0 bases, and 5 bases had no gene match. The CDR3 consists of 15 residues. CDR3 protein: CASSVDGTGSGELFF. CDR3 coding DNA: TGTGCCAGCAGCGTAGATGGGACAGGAAGCGGGGAGCTGTTTTTT.

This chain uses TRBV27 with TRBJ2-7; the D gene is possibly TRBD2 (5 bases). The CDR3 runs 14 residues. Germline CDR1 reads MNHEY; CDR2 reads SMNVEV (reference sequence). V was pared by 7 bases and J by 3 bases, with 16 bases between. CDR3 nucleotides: TGTGCCAGCACCTCCCCGGGGATCCTCTACGAGCAGTACTTC. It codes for CASTSPGILYEQYF.

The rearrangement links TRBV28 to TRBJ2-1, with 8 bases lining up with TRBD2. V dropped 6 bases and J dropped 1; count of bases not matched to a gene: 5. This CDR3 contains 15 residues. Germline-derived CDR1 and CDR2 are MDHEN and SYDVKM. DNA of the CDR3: TGTGCCAGCAGGGCGACTAGCGAGTCCTACAATGAGCAGTTCTTC. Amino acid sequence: CASRATSESYNEQFF. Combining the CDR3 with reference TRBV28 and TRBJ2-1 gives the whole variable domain DVKVTQSSRYLVKRTGEKVFLECVQDMDHENMFWYRQDPGLGLRLIYFSYDVKMKEKGDIPEGYSVSREKKERFSLILESASTNQTSMYLCASRATSESYNEQFFGPGTRLTVL.

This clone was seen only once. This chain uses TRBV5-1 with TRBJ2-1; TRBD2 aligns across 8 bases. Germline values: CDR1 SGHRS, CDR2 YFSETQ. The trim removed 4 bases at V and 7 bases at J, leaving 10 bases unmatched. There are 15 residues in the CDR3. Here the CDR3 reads CASSTGTRIGNEQFF. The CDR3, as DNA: TGCGCCAGCAGCACCGGGACTAGAATAGGGAATGAGCAGTTCTTC. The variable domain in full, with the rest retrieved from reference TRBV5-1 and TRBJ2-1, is KAGVTQTPRYLIKTRGQQVTLSCSPISGHRSVSWYQQTPGQGLQFLFEYFSETQRNKGNFPGRFSGRQFSNSRSEMNVSTLELGDSALYLCASSTGTRIGNEQFFGPGTRLTVL.

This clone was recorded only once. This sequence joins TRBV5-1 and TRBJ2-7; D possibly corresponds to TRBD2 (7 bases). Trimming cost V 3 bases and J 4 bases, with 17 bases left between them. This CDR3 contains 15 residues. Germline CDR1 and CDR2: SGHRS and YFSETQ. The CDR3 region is CASSSEGGTSYEQYF. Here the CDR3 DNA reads TGCGCCAGCAGCTCTGAGGGAGGGACATCTTACGAGCAGTACTTC. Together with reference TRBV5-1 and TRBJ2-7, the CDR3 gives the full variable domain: KAGVTQTPRYLIKTRGQQVTLSCSPISGHRSVSWYQQTPGQGLQFLFEYFSETQRNKGNFPGRFSGRQFSNSRSEMNVSTLELGDSALYLCASSSEGGTSYEQYFGPGTRLTVT.

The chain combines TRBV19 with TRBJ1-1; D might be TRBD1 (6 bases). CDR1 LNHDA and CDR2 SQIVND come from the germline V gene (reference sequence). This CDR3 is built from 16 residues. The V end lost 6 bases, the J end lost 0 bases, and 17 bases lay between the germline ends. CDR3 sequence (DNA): TGTGCCAGTAGCCTTGGGGGGGGACATTTGAACACTGAAGCTTTCTTT. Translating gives CASSLGGGHLNTEAFF.

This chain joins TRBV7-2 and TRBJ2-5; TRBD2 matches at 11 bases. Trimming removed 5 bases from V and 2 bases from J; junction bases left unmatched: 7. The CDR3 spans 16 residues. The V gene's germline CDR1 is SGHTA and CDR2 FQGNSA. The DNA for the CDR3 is TGTGCCAGCAGCCGTACTAGCGGGGGACTTCAAGAGACCCAGTACTTC. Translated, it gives CASSRTSGGLQETQYF.

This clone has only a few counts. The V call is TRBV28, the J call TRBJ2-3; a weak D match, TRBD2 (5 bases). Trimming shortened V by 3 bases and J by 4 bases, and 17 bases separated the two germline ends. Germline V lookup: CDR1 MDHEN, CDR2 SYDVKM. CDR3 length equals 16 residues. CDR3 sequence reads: CASSFPIVGSADTQYF. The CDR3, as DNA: TGTGCCAGCAGTTTCCCTATTGTGGGTAGCGCAGATACGCAGTATTTT.

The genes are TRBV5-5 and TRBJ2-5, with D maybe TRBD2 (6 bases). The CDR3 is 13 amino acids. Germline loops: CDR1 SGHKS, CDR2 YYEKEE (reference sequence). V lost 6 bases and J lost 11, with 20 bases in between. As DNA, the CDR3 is TGTGCCAGCAAGCTGACAGATCGCGGGGAGCAGTACTTC. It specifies CASKLTDRGEQYF.

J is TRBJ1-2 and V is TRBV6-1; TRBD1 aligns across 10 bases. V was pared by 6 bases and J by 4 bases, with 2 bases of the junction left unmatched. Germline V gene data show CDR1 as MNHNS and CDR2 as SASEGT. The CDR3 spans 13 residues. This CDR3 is CASRTGGIYGYTF. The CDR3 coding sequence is TGTGCCAGCAGGACAGGGGGCATCTATGGCTACACCTTC.

This CDR3 reads CASSLTGVNTEAFF. The DNA for the CDR3 is TGTGCCAGCTCACTAACAGGGGTGAACACTGAAGCTTTCTTT. The V call is TRBV18, the J call TRBJ1-1, with 7 bases fitting TRBD1. Unmatched junction bases numbered 2, after V lost 4 bases and J lost 0 bases. This CDR3 is built from 14 residues. Germline assignment: CDR1 KGHSH and CDR2 LQKENI.

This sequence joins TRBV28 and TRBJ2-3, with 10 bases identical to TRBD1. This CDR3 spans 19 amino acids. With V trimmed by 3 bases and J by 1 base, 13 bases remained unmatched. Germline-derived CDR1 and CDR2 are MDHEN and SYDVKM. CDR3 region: CASSFVATGGNRGTDTQYF. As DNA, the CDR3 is TGTGCCAGCAGTTTTGTTGCGACAGGGGGCAACAGGGGCACAGATACGCAGTATTTT.

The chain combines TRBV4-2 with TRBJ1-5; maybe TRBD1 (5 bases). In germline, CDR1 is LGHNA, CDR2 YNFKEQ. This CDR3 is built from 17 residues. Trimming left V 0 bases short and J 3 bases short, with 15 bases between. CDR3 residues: CASSQDQYDSYNQPQHF. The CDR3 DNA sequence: TGTGCCAGCAGCCAAGATCAATATGACAGCTACAATCAGCCCCAGCATTTT.

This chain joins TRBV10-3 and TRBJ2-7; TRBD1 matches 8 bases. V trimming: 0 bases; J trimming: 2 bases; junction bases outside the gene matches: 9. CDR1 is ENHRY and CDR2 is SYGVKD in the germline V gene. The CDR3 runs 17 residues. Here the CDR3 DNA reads TGTGCCATCAGTGAGTCTGGCTACGGACAGGGAACCTACGAGCAGTACTTC. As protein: CAISESGYGQGTYEQYF.

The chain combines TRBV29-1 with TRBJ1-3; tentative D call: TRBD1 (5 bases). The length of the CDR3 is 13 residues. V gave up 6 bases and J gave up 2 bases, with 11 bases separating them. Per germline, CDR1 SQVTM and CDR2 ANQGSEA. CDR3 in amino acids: CSVSGRAGNTIYF. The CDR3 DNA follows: TGCAGCGTCTCGGGCAGGGCTGGAAACACCATATATTTT.

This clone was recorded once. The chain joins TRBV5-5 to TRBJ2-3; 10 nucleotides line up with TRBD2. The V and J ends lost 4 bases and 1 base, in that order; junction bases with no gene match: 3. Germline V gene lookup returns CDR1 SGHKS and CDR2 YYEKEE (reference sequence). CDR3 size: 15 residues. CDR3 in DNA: TGTGCCAGCAGCCCAGCGGGGGGGGGCACAGATACGCAGTATTTT. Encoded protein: CASSPAGGGTDTQYF.

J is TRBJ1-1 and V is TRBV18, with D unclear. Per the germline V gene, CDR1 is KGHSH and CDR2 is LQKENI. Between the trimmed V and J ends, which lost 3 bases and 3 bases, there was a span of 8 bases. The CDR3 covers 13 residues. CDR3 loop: CASSPARDTEAFF. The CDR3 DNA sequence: TGTGCCAGCTCACCCGCGAGGGACACTGAAGCTTTCTTT.

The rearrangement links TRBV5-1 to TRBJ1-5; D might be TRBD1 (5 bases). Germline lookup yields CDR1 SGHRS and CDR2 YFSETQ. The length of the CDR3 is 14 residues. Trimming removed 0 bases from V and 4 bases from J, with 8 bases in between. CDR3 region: CASSLDQGNQPQHF. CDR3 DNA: TGCGCCAGCAGCTTGGATCAGGGTAATCAGCCCCAGCATTTT.

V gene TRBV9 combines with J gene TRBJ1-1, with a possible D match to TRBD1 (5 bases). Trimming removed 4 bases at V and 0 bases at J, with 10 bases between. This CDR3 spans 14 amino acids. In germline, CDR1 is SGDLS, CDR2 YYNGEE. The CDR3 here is CASSLGGLNTEAFF. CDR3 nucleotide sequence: TGTGCCAGCAGCCTCGGGGGTTTGAACACTGAAGCTTTCTTT. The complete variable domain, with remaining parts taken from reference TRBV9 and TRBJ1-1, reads DSGVTQTPKHLITATGQRVTLRCSPRSGDLSVYWYQQSLDQGLQFLIQYYNGEERAKGNILERFSAQQFPDLHSELNLSSLELGDSALYFCASSLGGLNTEAFFGQGTRLTVV.